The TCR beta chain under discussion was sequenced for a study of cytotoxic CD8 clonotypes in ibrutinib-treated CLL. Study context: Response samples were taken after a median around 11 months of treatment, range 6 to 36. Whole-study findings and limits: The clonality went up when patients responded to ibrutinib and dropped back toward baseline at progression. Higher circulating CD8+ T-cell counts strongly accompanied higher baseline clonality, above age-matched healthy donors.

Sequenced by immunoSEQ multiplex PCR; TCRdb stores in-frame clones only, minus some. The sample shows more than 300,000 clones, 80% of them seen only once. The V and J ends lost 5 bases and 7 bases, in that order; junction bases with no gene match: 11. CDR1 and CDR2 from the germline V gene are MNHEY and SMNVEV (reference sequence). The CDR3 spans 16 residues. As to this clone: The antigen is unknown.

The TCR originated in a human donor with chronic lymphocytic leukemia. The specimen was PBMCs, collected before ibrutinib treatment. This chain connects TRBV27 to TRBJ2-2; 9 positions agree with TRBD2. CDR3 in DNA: TGTGCCAGCAGTAGTAGCGGGAGTAGTCTCATCGGGGAGCTGTTTTTT. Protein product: CASSSSGSSLIGELFF.